Sequencing of this TCR beta chain was carried out in a study of cytomegalovirus exposure and HLA in healthy donors. Study results and limitations: As a later analysis showed, a missense DCLRE1C variant was linked to trimming of TCR beta V- and J-genes. Among the CMV-associated chains, three were confirmed in vitro as specific for CMV antigens.

In the case of this clone: The antigen remains undetermined.

The PCR used 60 Vbeta and 13 Jbeta primers. The protocol was immunoSEQ multiplex PCR, while the TCRdb copy is restricted to in-frame clones and leaves out a portion. This table has under 250,000 clones, about 72% appearing once. Germline loops: CDR1 MNHEY, CDR2 SVGAGI. V lost 7 bases to trimming and J lost 6 bases; unmatched junction nucleotides: 7. The CDR3 contains 14 residues. The V and J genes are TRBV6-5 and TRBJ2-7; 12 positions agree with TRBD2. Material for sequencing was PBMCs. The TCR sequence derives from a male donor in good health and CMV-seronegative. In DNA form, the CDR3 reads TGTGCCAGCAATAGACTAGCGGGAGAGGGCGAGCAGTACTTC. Translated, it gives CASNRLAGEGEQYF.